The present T cell receptor (beta chain) was sequenced within a study of T cell changes during pregnancy in multiple sclerosis. The germline CDR1 and CDR2 sequences are MNHNS and SASEGT. The CDR3 is made up of 12 amino acids. The ends lost 6 bases at V and 5 bases at J; junction bases unmatched: 2. Clones were sequenced by immunoSEQ multiplex PCR, and TCRdb holds only the in-frame ones, with some missing. Of around 62,000 clones listed, 90% are singletons. The V gene is TRBV6-1, the J gene TRBJ2-5, with TRBD2 identical over 8 bases. The TCR originated in a female donor with multiple sclerosis, enrolled in a pregnancy study. The sequenced sample was peripheral blood, obtained in the third trimester of pregnancy. DNA of the CDR3: TGTGCCAGCAGGACTAGCGAGGAGACCCAGTACTTC. Residues: CASRTSEETQYF.